Shown below are 14 T cell receptor beta chains from a single sample sequenced in a study of T cell responses to AZD1222 COVID-19 vaccine (dated by TCRdb to 2020 to 2022). Library generation was performed with the immunoSEQ multiplex PCR assay. In TCRdb, the immuneACCESS table is reduced to in-frame sequences with V and J assigned. These tables do not hold every clone; where another copy was compared, an unresolved V gene accounts for under half, and the others remain unexplained. The sample data list just under 90,000 clones, and around 88% of these were observed just once. The ten top clones hold around a tenth of the sample. Sample time point, as interpreted from the label and publication: baseline before first vaccination. The treatment or condition label on this specimen signifies: meningococcal conjugate vaccine given as trial control. Material: peripheral blood, obtained on day 0 of MenACWY control vaccination. The source of these receptors is an adult in good health.

The chain couples TRBV18 to TRBJ2-3; 9 nucleotides agree with TRBD2. The germline V gene has CDR1 KGHSH and CDR2 LQKENI. V shed 2 bases, J shed 2 bases, and the junction held 8 bases outside the gene matches. The CDR3 has 17 residues. For the CDR3, the DNA is TGTGCCAGCTCACCATTTATAGCGGGGGCCTCCACAGATACGCAGTATTTT. Amino acid sequence: CASSPFIAGASTDTQYF. Supplemented by reference TRBV18 and TRBJ2-3, the full variable domain reads NAGVMQNPRHLVRRRGQEARLRCSPMKGHSHVYWYRQLPEEGLKFMVYLQKENIIDESGMPKERFSAEFPKEGPSILRIQQVVRGDSAAYFCASSPFIAGASTDTQYFGPGTRLTVL.

The V gene is TRBV5-5, the J gene TRBJ1-5, with D perhaps TRBD1 (6 bases). V was clipped by 0 bases and J by 6 bases, with 13 bases between them. The CDR3 runs 15 residues. Germline V gene sequence: CDR1 SGHKS, CDR2 YYEKEE (reference sequence). CDR3 loop: CASSLEGGDSQPQHF. In DNA, the CDR3 is TGTGCCAGCAGCTTGGAAGGGGGGGATAGTCAGCCCCAGCATTTT.

In DNA, the CDR3 is TGTGCCAGTAACAACAGATACACTGAAGCTTTCTTT. Translating gives CASNNRYTEAFF. The chain joins TRBV19 to TRBJ1-1; no definite D call. Germline values: CDR1 LNHDA, CDR2 SQIVND (reference sequence). The length of the CDR3 is 12 residues. V lost 7 bases to trimming and J lost 3 bases, with 9 bases between them.

The chain uses TRBV10-3 and TRBJ1-5; D gene ambiguous. V was clipped by 0 bases and J by 5 bases, with 5 bases between them. Germline CDR1 is ENHRY and CDR2 is SYGVKD. This CDR3 region has 13 residues. The CDR3 loop is CAISESTDQPQHF. The DNA for the CDR3 is TGTGCCATCAGTGAGTCGACGGATCAGCCCCAGCATTTT.

The V call is TRBV6-2 or TRBV6-3, the J call TRBJ1-6; maybe TRBD1 (5 bases). The CDR3 runs 15 residues. V lost 4 bases, J lost 4 bases, and 11 bases lay in between. From germline, CDR1 is MNHEY and CDR2 SVGEGT. CDR3 protein: CASSFQGEYNSPLHF. CDR3 DNA: TGTGCCAGCAGTTTTCAGGGTGAATATAATTCACCCCTCCACTTT.

The chain employs TRBV30 and TRBJ1-2; D call uncertain. This CDR3 contains 12 residues. Germline-derived CDR1 and CDR2 are GTSNPN and SVGIG (reference sequence). Trimming cost V 0 bases and J 4 bases, with 6 bases left between them. The CDR3 region is CAWSVPTYGYTF. In nucleotides, the CDR3 is TGTGCCTGGAGTGTTCCCACCTATGGCTACACCTTC.

The rearrangement joins TRBV28 to TRBJ1-5, with D maybe TRBD1 (5 bases). The CDR3 length is 15 residues. The V end was cut by 5 bases, the J end by 6 bases, with 17 bases between. CDR1 and CDR2 from the germline V gene are MDHEN and SYDVKM. Written as DNA, the CDR3 is TGTGCCAGCAGTCTAGGGTTGGGGGTTGGTCAGCCCCAGCATTTT. Translating gives CASSLGLGVGQPQHF.

This rearrangement joins TRBV9 to TRBJ2-2; D may be TRBD1 or TRBD2 (6 bases each). CDR3 size: 15 residues. Per the germline V gene, CDR1 is SGDLS and CDR2 is YYNGEE. Deletions cut 2 bases from V and 0 bases from J, with 8 bases between. The CDR3 nucleotides are TGTGCCAGCAGCGTTAGGGGGGCGAACACCGGGGAGCTGTTTTTT. Its protein is CASSVRGANTGELFF. Variable domain in full (rest from reference TRBV9 and TRBJ2-2): DSGVTQTPKHLITATGQRVTLRCSPRSGDLSVYWYQQSLDQGLQFLIQYYNGEERAKGNILERFSAQQFPDLHSELNLSSLELGDSALYFCASSVRGANTGELFFGEGSRLTVL.

V and J are TRBV9 and TRBJ1-2; D remains unclear. The V and J ends lost 3 bases and 3 bases respectively, with 15 bases between them. The germline V gene encodes CDR1 SGDLS and CDR2 YYNGEE. This CDR3 region has 15 residues. The CDR3 nucleotides read TGTGCCAGCAGCGCGATGGTGGGCGGTGACTATGGCTACACCTTC. Protein sequence: CASSAMVGGDYGYTF.

This sequence joins TRBV7-9 and TRBJ1-4; D call uncertain. CDR1 and CDR2 from the germline V gene are SEHNR and FQNEAQ (reference sequence). V lost 5 bases and J lost 0, with 7 bases in between. The CDR3 has 14 amino acids. The CDR3: CASSHETTNEKLFF. The CDR3 DNA reads as TGTGCCAGCAGCCACGAGACAACTAATGAAAAACTGTTTTTT.

The V and J genes are TRBV20-1 and TRBJ2-7, with 8 positions matching TRBD1. Germline CDR1 is DFQATT and CDR2 is SNEGSKA (reference sequence). J gave up 3 bases and V 3 bases, and 4 bases lay outside the gene matches. This CDR3 contains 13 residues. The CDR3 sequence is CSASRGQVYEQYF. For the CDR3, the DNA is TGCAGTGCTAGTAGGGGACAGGTCTACGAGCAGTACTTC.

The rearrangement joins TRBV25-1 to TRBJ1-4; 9 nucleotides line up with TRBD1. CDR3 length: 14 residues. Per germline, CDR1 MGHDK and CDR2 SYGVNS. The V gene end was trimmed by 6 bases and the J gene end by 4 bases; junction bases not matched to a gene: 3. The CDR3, as DNA: TGTGCCAGCAGCGGGACAGGGTTTAATGAAAAACTGTTTTTT. This codes for CASSGTGFNEKLFF.

The CDR3 spells CASSYASGDYNEQFF. The CDR3 nucleotides read TGTGCCAGCAGTTACGCTAGCGGGGACTACAATGAGCAGTTCTTC. The V gene is TRBV6-5, the J gene TRBJ2-1; 9 bases fit TRBD2. The length of the CDR3 is 15 residues. V was clipped by 2 bases and J by 3 bases; unmatched bases: 2. The V gene's germline CDR1 is MNHEY and CDR2 SVGAGI.

V usage is TRBV4-3 and J usage is TRBJ1-3; a weak D match, TRBD1 (5 bases). Looked up from germline, CDR1 is LGHNA and CDR2 is YSLEER. There are 16 residues in the CDR3. The V gene lost 1 base and the J gene lost 3 bases, with 13 bases spanning the gap. In DNA form, the CDR3 reads TGCGCCAGCAGCCAAGCCCTGCAGGGCGGTGGAAACACCATATATTTT. The encoded protein is CASSQALQGGGNTIYF.